This T cell receptor (beta chain) comes out of a study of shared clonotypes between healthy human individuals. The V segment lost 6 bases and the J segment 3 bases; nucleotides outside the gene matches: 7. The germline CDR1 and CDR2 sequences are MNHNS and SASEGT. The CDR3 spans 15 residues. This clone has only one observation. The data were produced by immunoSEQ multiplex PCR, yet TCRdb's version contains in-frame clones alone and is incomplete. Among more than 1.2 million clones, about 98.5% were seen once, and the ten largest hold about 0.35%. The rearrangement uses TRBV6-1 and TRBJ1-1, with 10 nucleotides matching TRBD1. The sequence was obtained from a man under 40 in good health. Sequencing was done on a sample of naive CD4+ T cells sorted from blood. Subset here: CD45RA+ positively selected. The CDR3 DNA follows: TGTGCCAGCAGGGGGACAGGGGATCGTTACACTGAAGCTTTCTTT. This gives the protein CASRGTGDRYTEAFF.